This T cell receptor beta chain was recovered during a study of cytomegalovirus exposure and HLA in healthy donors. Overall study results and limits: A later analysis associated 15,000 or so TCR beta sequences with HLA alleles at a 0.05 false discovery rate. What a later analysis reportedly showed was that an Asian-associated ancestry cluster had fewer N-insertions than the 666-donor mean. Later on, a genetic analysis was performed. It linked a missense variant in DCLRE1C with V- and J-gene trimming of TCR beta.

This CDR3 is built from 14 residues. The V gene lost 4 bases and the J gene lost 6 bases, with 17 bases spanning the gap. Germline V CDR1 and CDR2: SGDLS, YYNGEE. About this clone itself: As yet, its antigen is unknown.

The PCR had 60 Vbeta and 13 Jbeta primers. Assay used: immunoSEQ multiplex PCR; TCRdb lists only in-frame clones, some missing. Here the sample spans over 130,000 clones, about 80% being singletons. This receptor was obtained from a middle-aged man in good health and CMV-seronegative. The specimen sequenced was PBMCs. V usage is TRBV9 and J usage is TRBJ2-7, with D perhaps TRBD2 (6 bases). CDR3 DNA sequence: TGTGCCAGCAGCTCCCAAGGCGGGGAGGTCGAGCAGTACTTC. As protein: CASSSQGGEVEQYF.